This T cell receptor beta chain was identified during a study of OX40 agonist ivuxolimab in advanced cancers. Study details: A history of anti-PD-1, anti-PD-L1 or anti-CTLA-4 therapy was acceptable, and 40% had some. Points from the study as a whole: On average, a greater number of expanded clones characterised CD8+ T cells relative to CD4+.

Germline CDR1 is SQVTM and CDR2 is ANQGSEA. The CDR3 is made up of 13 amino acids. Trimming pared 3 bases from V and 5 bases from J, leaving 13 bases between. Sequencing used immunoSEQ multiplex PCR; TCRdb keeps in-frame clones, though not all of them. The table includes roughly 72,000 clones, roughly nine tenths detected once. If patients had autoimmune disease history or systemic immunosuppression, they were excluded. On this clone itself: Its antigen is not identified.

This rearrangement joins TRBV29-1 to TRBJ1-1, with D unresolved. The sample was CD4+ or CD8+ T cells sorted from blood, taken in a trial of the OX40 agonist ivuxolimab. This clonotype originated in an adult with an advanced solid tumor such as melanoma, head and neck, liver or kidney cancer. CDR3 sequence (DNA): TGCAGCGTTGAGGGCCTCGTGAGGACTGAAGCTTTCTTT. It codes for CSVEGLVRTEAFF.